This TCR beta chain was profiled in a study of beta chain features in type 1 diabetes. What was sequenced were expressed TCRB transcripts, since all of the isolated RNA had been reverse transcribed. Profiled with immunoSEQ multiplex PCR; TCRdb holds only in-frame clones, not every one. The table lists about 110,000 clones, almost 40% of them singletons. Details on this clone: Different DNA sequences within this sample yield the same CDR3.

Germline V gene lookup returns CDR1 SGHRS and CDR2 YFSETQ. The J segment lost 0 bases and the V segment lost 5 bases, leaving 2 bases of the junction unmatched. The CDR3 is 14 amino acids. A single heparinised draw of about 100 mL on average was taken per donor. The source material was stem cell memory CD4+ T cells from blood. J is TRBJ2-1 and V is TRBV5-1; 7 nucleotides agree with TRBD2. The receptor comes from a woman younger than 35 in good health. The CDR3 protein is CASRGGGSYNEQFF. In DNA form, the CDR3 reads TGCGCCAGCAGGGGCGGGGGCTCCTACAATGAGCAGTTCTTC.